This T cell receptor (beta chain) was captured by sequencing in a study of blood T cell repertoires in COVID-19 (dated by TCRdb to 2020 to 2022). At the level of the whole study: Samples covering the acute and convalescent phases of COVID-19 were provided by collaborators in the United States, Italy and Spain. Subjects who had been exposed to COVID-19, were actively infected with it, or had recovered from it provided the deeply sampled blood TCRbeta repertoires that made up the dataset. Samples came from the ongoing ImmuneRACE study (first 160 participants) plus 1,254 subjects from 6 global collaborators. The repertoires were made available in a free public database intended to serve as a resource for research on the immune response to SARS-CoV-2. Nearly every sample came with metadata listing a de-identified subject ID, COVID-19 status, age in years and sex. Where available, HLA class I and class II types were taken from metadata supplied by the sample provider and were not determined by assay-based typing. The material from the prospective study consisted of cDNA or gDNA derived from T cells, B-cell-depleted T cells, or PBMCs. Overall results and qualifications from the work: The amount of clinical and demographic metadata varied by source and participant and was provided uncurated.

Each collaborating institution followed its own protocols to collect whole blood in K2EDTA tubes. For TCRbeta analysis, collaborators shipped samples as frozen whole blood, isolated PBMCs, or DNA extracted from either of those sample types. TCRbeta CDR3 regions were amplified from genomic DNA using the immunoSEQ Assay, a bias-controlled multiplex PCR. Per the original workflow: The number of nucleated cells in each sample was estimated by amplification of reference gene primers within the assay. To quantify the absolute abundance of each unique TCRbeta CDR3 rearrangement, sequence reads were collapsed and filtered. Productive Simpson clonality was computed per sample as the square root of Simpson's diversity index over productive rearrangements. The source is immuneACCESS, and TCRdb retained only in-frame sequences with V and J called. Part of the clones is not carried over; for the studies checked, unresolved V genes explain less than half of this, and the remainder is unexplained. Clone size and the V and J calls come from that table; the DNA yielded D and trimming. The sample table lists about 97,000 clones, almost 85% of them with a count of one. The ten largest account for under 11% of the sample.

The germline V gene specifies SGHTA as CDR1 and FQGTGA as CDR2. Inclusive of the bounding cysteine and phenylalanine, the CDR3 is 16 residues long. CDR3 DNA is the only sequence kept; it has 48 bases, read in frame from the first base. Trimming leaves V shorter by 5 bases and J shorter by 1 base, with the junction holding 6 bases beyond the gene matches. A word on this clone: The antigen it binds to is not known. Base qualities are not provided; no much larger clone lies one nucleotide away.

This receptor was obtained from a man in his sixties or seventies with acute or convalescent COVID-19. Sequenced material: peripheral blood. The chain employs TRBV7-3 and TRBJ2-2; the junction holds 8 bases that match TRBD2. The bases are TGTGCCAGCAGCCCGGACAGCGGGGGGAACACCGGGGAGCTGTTTTTT. The encoded protein is CASSPDSGGNTGELFF.